The 8 T cell receptor beta chains reported below all come from one sample, sequenced in a study of shared clonotypes between healthy human individuals. Sequencing used immunoSEQ multiplex PCR; TCRdb keeps in-frame clones, though not all of them. Here the sample spans around 88,000 clones, around 67% being singletons. Input material: memory CD8+ T cells sorted from blood. The subset was: CD45RO+ cells pooled with CCR7-negative TemRA cells. Receptors originate from a man aged 30 to 45 in good health.

A remark on this clone: This sample includes further DNA sequences coding for the same CDR3. The chain has TRBV29-1 and TRBJ1-1; D remains ambiguous. The V gene's germline CDR1 is SQVTM and CDR2 ANQGSEA. Deletions cut 5 bases from V and 4 bases from J, with 11 bases between. The CDR3 length is 12 residues. The CDR3 is CSVLYMGTEAFF. The CDR3 DNA reads as TGCAGCGTTCTGTATATGGGCACTGAAGCTTTCTTT. The whole variable domain, remainder taken from reference TRBV29-1 and TRBJ1-1, is SAVISQKPSRDICQRGTSLTIQCQVDSQVTMMFWYRQQPGQSLTLIATANQGSEATYESGFVIDKFPISRPNLTFSTLTVSNMSPEDSSIYLCSVLYMGTEAFFGQGTRLTVV.

V and J are TRBV12-1 and TRBJ2-1; TRBD1, the D gene given by the table, was not confirmed from the DNA. TRBV12-1 is a pseudogene. The CDR3 extends over 12 amino acids. The chain's CDR3 is CASSLQVREQFF. The CDR3 bases are TGTGCCAGCAGCTTGCAGGTTCGTGAGCAGTTCTTC.

This clone was seen many times. The rearrangement joins TRBV28 to TRBJ2-7, with D tentatively TRBD1 (5 bases). The CDR3 covers 16 residues. CDR1 MDHEN and CDR2 SYDVKM come from the germline V gene. Trimming shortened V by 5 bases and J by 2 bases, and 19 bases separated the two germline ends. The CDR3 nucleotides read TGTGCCAGCAGTCAATTTTCAGGGCCGGATCCCTACGAGCAGTACTTC. The encoded protein is CASSQFSGPDPYEQYF.

The chain uses TRBV29-1 and TRBJ2-4, with D perhaps TRBD2 (6 bases). Per the germline V gene, CDR1 is SQVTM and CDR2 is ANQGSEA. V was pared by 2 bases and J by 11 bases, with 10 bases between. This CDR3 is built from 11 residues. Here the CDR3 DNA reads TGCAGCGTTGAACGAGGAGGGGTTCAGTACTTC. It encodes CSVERGGVQYF.

This clone was picked up many times. The chain links TRBV6-4 to TRBJ2-1; 9 positions match TRBD2. Unmatched junction bases numbered 10, after V lost 6 bases and J lost 10 bases. This CDR3 region has 14 residues. Germline CDR1 reads MRHNA; CDR2 reads SNTAGT. In nucleotides, the CDR3 is TGTGCCAGCAGCTCCGGGACTAGCCCGGGGGAGCAGTTCTTC. The encoded protein is CASSSGTSPGEQFF.

The chain carries TRBV5-1 and TRBJ2-1; 10 nucleotides match TRBD2. The germline V gene has CDR1 SGHRS and CDR2 YFSETQ. J lost 10 bases, V lost 0 bases, and 7 bases had no gene match. The CDR3 loop spans 15 amino acids. CDR3 nucleotide sequence: TGCGCCAGCAGCTTGGCTAGCGGGAGTGGTCGAGAGCAGTTCTTC. It translates to CASSLASGSGREQFF.

As regards this clone: Other DNA sequences of this sample code for an identical CDR3. The rearrangement joins TRBV29-1 to TRBJ1-2; D is uncertain. Per germline, CDR1 SQVTM and CDR2 ANQGSEA. The CDR3 totals 11 residues. The ends were cut back, 5 bases at V and 5 bases at J, with 9 bases in the middle. CDR3 in amino acids: CSVRDTYGYTF. The CDR3 region has the DNA TGCAGCGTTCGAGACACGTATGGCTACACCTTC.

This clone showed up many times. The rearrangement joins TRBV28 to TRBJ1-2; 9 bases are a match to TRBD1. Germline V gene sequence: CDR1 MDHEN, CDR2 SYDVKM. Germline trimming cut 5 bases from V and 1 base from J; bases unmatched to any gene: 5. The CDR3 covers 15 residues. The CDR3 protein is CASSPLTGGNYGYTF. The CDR3 DNA is TGTGCCAGCAGTCCCCTGACAGGGGGTAACTATGGCTACACCTTC.